The clone carrying this TCR beta chain appeared a few times. Its matching antigen is unknown. The sample is drawn from a study of cytomegalovirus exposure and HLA in healthy donors. Study-level results: TCR beta chain V- and J-gene trimming was linked, in a later analysis, to a missense variant in DCLRE1C.

In germline, CDR1 is SGHKS, CDR2 YYEKEE (reference sequence). With V trimmed by 0 bases and J by 2 bases, 6 bases remained unmatched. CDR3 length: 17 residues. PCR involved 60 Vbeta and 13 Jbeta primers. Under the authors' procedure: As a later analysis found, there were approximately 80 million unique TCR beta chains, of which about 10 million were shared. Sequencing used immunoSEQ multiplex PCR; TCRdb keeps in-frame clones, though not all of them. The DNA was the basis for D and trimming; V, J and clone size are from that table. The sample contains about 67,000 clones, about 70% of which appear only once.

Source material: PBMCs. The rearrangement uses TRBV5-5 and TRBJ1-3; the match to TRBD1 covers 9 bases. This receptor was obtained from a woman in her 30s in good health and CMV-seronegative. In DNA form, the CDR3 reads TGTGCCAGCAGCTTGGCCTTAGGGACAGGGCCTGGAAACACCATATATTTT. Translation: CASSLALGTGPGNTIYF.